The present T cell receptor beta chain was sequenced within a study of tumor-infiltrating lymphocytes in primary liver carcinoma. Across the study: Patients, male and female, were 30 to 69 years old. General study findings and limits: Reduced overlap was seen in tumor-adjacent and tumor-blood pairs versus tumor region pairs.

Co-extraction yielded RNA and DNA from around 20-30 mg of unsorted bulk tissue. Resecting the tumor surgically was how the patients' primary liver carcinoma was treated. At sampling, these chronic HBV carriers had received no treatment. TCR beta cDNA was prepared out of 500 ng total RNA by means of a constant-region primer. Three rounds of nested multiplex PCR with slightly modified ARM-PCR produced TCR beta libraries. TRBV1-TRBV30 forward primers paired with a C-beta reverse primer drove the first two PCR rounds, about 11 cycles each. TCRdb analysed the multiplex PCR reads with MiXCR anew, one entry per CDR3 protein. The profile shows about 35,000 distinct CDR3 sequences, roughly 70% of them singletons. CDR3 length equals 13 residues. Per germline, CDR1 SGHTS and CDR2 YDEGEE. Between the trimmed V and J ends, which lost 0 bases and 7 bases, there was a span of 8 bases. In regard to this clonotype: Its antigen remains unknown.

Material for sequencing was liver tumor tissue from sampling region 4. Subset described: tumor region T4, right-lateral pole. V and J are TRBV5-8 and TRBJ1-5; no definite D call. The clonotype comes from a man in his forties or fifties with primary liver carcinoma and hepatitis B virus infection. The CDR3 reads CASSLAGRQPQHF. In DNA, the CDR3 is TGTGCCAGCAGCTTGGCAGGACGCCAGCCCCAGCATTTT.